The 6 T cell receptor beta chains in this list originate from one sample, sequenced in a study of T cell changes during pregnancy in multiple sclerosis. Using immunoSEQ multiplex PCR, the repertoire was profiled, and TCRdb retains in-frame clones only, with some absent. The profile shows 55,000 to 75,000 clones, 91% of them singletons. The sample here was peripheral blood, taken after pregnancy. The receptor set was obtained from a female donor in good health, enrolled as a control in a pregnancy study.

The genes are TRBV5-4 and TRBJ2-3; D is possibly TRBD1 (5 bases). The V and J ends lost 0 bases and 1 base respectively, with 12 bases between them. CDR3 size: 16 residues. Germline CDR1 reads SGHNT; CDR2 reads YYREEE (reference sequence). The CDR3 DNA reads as TGTGCCAGCAGCTTGGGGGGTAGGGGTCGCACAGATACGCAGTATTTT. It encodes CASSLGGRGRTDTQYF.

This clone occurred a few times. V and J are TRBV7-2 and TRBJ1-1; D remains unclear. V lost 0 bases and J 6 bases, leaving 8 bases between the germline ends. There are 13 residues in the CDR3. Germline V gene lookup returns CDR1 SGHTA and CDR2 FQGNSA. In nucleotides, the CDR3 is TGTGCCAGCAGCTTAGCCGGGATCTCTGAAGCTTTCTTT. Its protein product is CASSLAGISEAFF. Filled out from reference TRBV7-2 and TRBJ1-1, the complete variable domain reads GAGVSQSPSNKVTEKGKDVELRCDPISGHTALYWYRQSLGQGLEFLIYFQGNSAPDKSGLPSDRFSAERTGGSVSTLTIQRTQQEDSAVYLCASSLAGISEAFFGQGTRLTVV.

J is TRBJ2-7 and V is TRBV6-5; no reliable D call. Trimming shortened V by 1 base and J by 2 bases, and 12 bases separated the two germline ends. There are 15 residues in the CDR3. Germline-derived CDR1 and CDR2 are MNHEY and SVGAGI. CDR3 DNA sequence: TGTGCCAGCAGTTACTATGGCGCGAGCGCCTACGAGCAGTACTTC. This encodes CASSYYGASAYEQYF.

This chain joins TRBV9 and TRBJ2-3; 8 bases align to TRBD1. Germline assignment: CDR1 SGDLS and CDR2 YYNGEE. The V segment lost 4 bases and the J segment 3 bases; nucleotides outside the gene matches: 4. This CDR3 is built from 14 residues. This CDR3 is CASSTDRGTDTQYF. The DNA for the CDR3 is TGTGCCAGCAGCACCGACAGGGGAACAGATACGCAGTATTTT.

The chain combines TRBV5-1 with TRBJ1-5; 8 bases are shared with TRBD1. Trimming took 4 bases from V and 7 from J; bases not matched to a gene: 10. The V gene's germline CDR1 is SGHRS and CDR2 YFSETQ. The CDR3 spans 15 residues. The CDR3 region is CASSPGTGPRQPQHF. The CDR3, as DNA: TGCGCCAGCAGCCCAGGGACAGGACCGAGGCAGCCCCAGCATTTT.

CDR3: CASSFGGGRAYNEQFF. CDR3 in DNA: TGTGCCAGCAGCTTCGGCGGGGGCCGGGCATACAATGAGCAGTTCTTC. V usage is TRBV7-9 and J usage is TRBJ2-1; weak D call: TRBD2 (7 bases). Germline V gene sequence: CDR1 SEHNR, CDR2 FQNEAQ (reference sequence). Trimming stripped 3 bases from V and 4 bases from J, with 16 bases between. The CDR3 length is 16 residues.